This T cell receptor (beta chain) originates from a study of lymphopenia after photon versus proton radiotherapy. Measured with immunoSEQ multiplex PCR; TCRdb has only the in-frame clones, and not every one. The repertoire holds some 30,000 clones, with about nine tenths as singletons. Whole-study results and caveats: After lymphocyte nadir, photon-treated repertoires showed oligoclonal expansion, especially CD8+ Temra. A bigger post-nadir fall in TCR diversity correlated inversely with survival time in deceased patients. Better survival with proton therapy was suggested as possible, not demonstrated.

V was trimmed by 7 bases and J by 0 bases, leaving 9 bases between them. The CDR3 spans 13 residues. Germline CDR1 and CDR2: SNHLY and FYNNEI. With regard to this clone: Antigen: not known.

The origin of this receptor is a woman between 55 and 75 years old with cholangiocarcinoma. Some clones in this sample may be carry-over from other donors' samples. This specimen consisted of peripheral blood, obtained from a patient treated with proton-based radiotherapy. V usage is TRBV2 and J usage is TRBJ1-1; D is uncertain. DNA for the CDR3: TGTGCCAGCAAGAGGAGGATGAACACTGAAGCTTTCTTT. Amino acid sequence: CASKRRMNTEAFF.